This T cell receptor (beta chain) was sequenced in a study of beta chain features in type 1 diabetes. General study results and limits: TCRB CDR3s were moderately but significantly shorter in Type 1 diabetes patients in all four CD4+ subsets. The question left open here concerned HLA type influencing TCRB rearrangement. Sequencing the cDNA could make cells with high TCR expression show up more than they should.

The isolated RNA, all of it, was reverse transcribed, so expressed TCRB transcripts were what got sequenced. Some 3.6 million reads were obtained on average from naive, central memory and regulatory T cell samples. TCRdb keeps only in-frame clones here, not all; method: immunoSEQ multiplex PCR. Counted here are 640,000 or so clones, about an eighth occurring once; the ten biggest clones make up 0.02% to 0.025%. This clone occurred a few times. No antigen is known for it. In all sorted populations, purity surpassed 98%. This clonotype was obtained from a young man with type 1 diabetes. The specimen was naive CD4+ T cells from blood.

The CDR3: CASSSTESPYEQYF. CDR3 bases: TGCGCCAGCAGCTCTACAGAGTCTCCCTACGAGCAGTACTTC. This rearrangement joins TRBV5-1 to TRBJ2-7, with D uncertain. Germline CDR1 is SGHRS and CDR2 is YFSETQ. V lost 3 bases and J lost 2, with 12 bases in between. CDR3 size: 14 residues. Variable domain in full (rest from reference TRBV5-1 and TRBJ2-7): KAGVTQTPRYLIKTRGQQVTLSCSPISGHRSVSWYQQTPGQGLQFLFEYFSETQRNKGNFPGRFSGRQFSNSRSEMNVSTLELGDSALYLCASSSTESPYEQYFGPGTRLTVT.